The sequence of this T cell receptor beta chain was determined in a study of T-cell reconstitution after alpha-beta-depleted transplantation in children. Study-level findings and limits: After one year, T-cell counts and TCRbeta diversity mostly came from new T cells. Some patients owed their high day-60 TCRbeta diversity to surviving recipient T cells and thymic progenitors. There were reportedly several hundred expanded graft clones from which alpha-beta T cells came about two months after transplant.

During its preparation, the TCRbeta library received unique molecular identifiers. TCRdb reprocessed the PCR reads with MiXCR, giving one entry per CDR3 protein. This table holds some 310,000 distinct CDR3 sequences, about a quarter found once. The ends were cut back, 5 bases at V and 2 bases at J, with 14 bases in the middle. Germline CDR1 SNHLY, CDR2 FYNNEI. The CDR3 sequence is 15 residues long. As regards this clonotype: Its antigen is unknown.

The gene calls are TRBV2 and TRBJ2-3, with D unclear. The sample was PBMCs, mostly from graft donor cells, taken 180 days after TCRalphabeta/CD19-depleted stem cell transplant. The TCR originated in a male patient aged 5 to 17 who had a stem cell transplant for acute lymphoblastic leukemia, so the T cells may come from the graft donor. For the CDR3, the DNA is TGTGCCAGCAGTTTCGACTTACTGCCCACAGATACGCAGTATTTT. This codes for CASSFDLLPTDTQYF.